This T cell receptor beta chain was obtained from a study of T cell responses to AZD1222 COVID-19 vaccine. The overall study: Second-dose schedules of about 4 or about 12 weeks were combined. Regarding the study as a whole: Two AZD1222 doses significantly raised spike-specific TCR breadth and depth over controls. Baseline serology detected seropositivity in only a handful of AZD1222 recipients. CD4 TCRs covered the whole spike, strongest at regions 160-218 and 743-854.

The data were produced by immunoSEQ multiplex PCR, yet TCRdb's version contains in-frame clones alone and is incomplete. The sample has over 110,000 clones, approximately 90% seen once. Comment on this clone: Its specificity is not known.

Sequences were derived from peripheral blood, sampled on day 0 of AZD1222 vaccination. This clonotype was obtained from an adult in good health.

In DNA, the CDR3 is TGTGCCAGTAGTCACCAGGACAGGGTAGGTCGCGCTGAAGCTTTCTTT. The encoded protein is CASSHQDRVGRAEAFF. The chain links TRBV19 to TRBJ1-1; 8 nucleotides align to TRBD1. Trimming cost V 5 bases and J 6 bases; bases outside gene matches: 14. The CDR3 has 16 residues. Germline-derived CDR1 and CDR2 are LNHDA and SQIVND (reference sequence). Combining the CDR3 with reference TRBV19 and TRBJ1-1 gives the whole variable domain DGGITQSPKYLFRKEGQNVTLSCEQNLNHDAMYWYRQDPGQGLRLIYYSQIVNDFQKGDIAEGYSVSREKKESFPLTVTSAQKNPTAFYLCASSHQDRVGRAEAFFGQGTRLTVV.